This T cell receptor beta chain was identified in a study of metastatic and nonmetastatic thyroid tumors. Study as a whole: It was across blood and tumor or nodule tissue from malignant and benign thyroid patients that repertoires were compared.

The study's findings and limits: When malignant thyroid tumors were compared with benign nodules, TCR beta diversity was reportedly significantly higher in the malignant tumors. This held in both blood and tumor samples.

No patient received treatment before thyroid surgery. Germline CDR1 is SGHRS and CDR2 is YFSETQ. CDR3 size: 14 residues. V lost 2 bases, J lost 4 bases, and 12 bases lay in between. This clone was seen more than once but under ten times. The antigen is not known. Study processing details: The distant-metastasis classifier for papillary thyroid cancer was built from CDR3 differences across clinicopathological groups. With MiXCR, TCRdb reprocessed the PCR reads. For this entry, the V and J calls and clone size follow TCRdb and not the study's own pipeline. The profile shows approximately 8,000 clones, 28% of them singletons.

The sample consisted of tumor tissue. The chain links TRBV5-1 to TRBJ1-2; D may be TRBD1 (6 bases). The sequence was obtained from a male donor with papillary thyroid cancer or a benign thyroid nodule (not recorded which). Some clones in this sample may be carry-over from other donors' samples. The DNA for the CDR3 is TGCGCCAGCAGCTTTGGGGGCGGAGGCTATGGCTACACCTTC. Translating gives CASSFGGGGYGYTF.